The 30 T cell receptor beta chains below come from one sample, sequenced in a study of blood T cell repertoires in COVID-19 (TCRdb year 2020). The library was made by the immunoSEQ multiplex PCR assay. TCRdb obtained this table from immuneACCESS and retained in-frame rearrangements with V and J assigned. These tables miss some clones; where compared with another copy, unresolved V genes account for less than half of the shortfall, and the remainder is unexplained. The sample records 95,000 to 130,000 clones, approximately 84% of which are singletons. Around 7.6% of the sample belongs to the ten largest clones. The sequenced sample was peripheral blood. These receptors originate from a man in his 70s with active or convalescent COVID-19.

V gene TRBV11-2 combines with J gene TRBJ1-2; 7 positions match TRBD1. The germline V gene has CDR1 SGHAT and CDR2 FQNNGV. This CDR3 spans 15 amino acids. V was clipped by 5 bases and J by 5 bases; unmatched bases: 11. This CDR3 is CASSPVGQDLYGYTF. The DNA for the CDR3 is TGTGCCAGCAGCCCAGTCGGACAGGACTTATATGGCTACACCTTC.

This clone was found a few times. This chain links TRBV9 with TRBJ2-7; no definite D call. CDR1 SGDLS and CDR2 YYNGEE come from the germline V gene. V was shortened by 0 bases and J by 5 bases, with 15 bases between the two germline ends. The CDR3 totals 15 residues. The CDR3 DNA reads TGTGCCAGCAGCGTAGGGTCTCTCCCGAGTAACGAGCAGTACTTC. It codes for CASSVGSLPSNEQYF.

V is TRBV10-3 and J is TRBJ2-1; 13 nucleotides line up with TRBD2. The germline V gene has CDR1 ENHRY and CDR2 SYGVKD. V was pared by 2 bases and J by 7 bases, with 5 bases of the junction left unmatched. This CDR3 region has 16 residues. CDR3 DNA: TGTGCCATCAGTGAGCTACTAGCGGGAGGGAGGAATGAGCAGTTCTTC. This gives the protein CAISELLAGGRNEQFF.

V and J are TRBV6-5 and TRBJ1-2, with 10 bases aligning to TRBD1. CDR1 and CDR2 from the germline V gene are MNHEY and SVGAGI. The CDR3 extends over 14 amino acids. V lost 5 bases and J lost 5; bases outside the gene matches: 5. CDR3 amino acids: CASSKTGGGYGYTF. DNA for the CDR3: TGTGCCAGCAGTAAGACAGGGGGCGGTTATGGCTACACCTTC.

The CDR3 here is CSADEATGEGYTF. The CDR3 DNA is TGCAGCGCCGACGAGGCGACAGGGGAGGGCTACACCTTC. This rearrangement joins TRBV29-1 to TRBJ1-2; 8 bases are a match to TRBD1. The ends lost 7 bases at V and 8 bases at J; junction bases unmatched: 12. Per the germline V gene, CDR1 is SQVTM and CDR2 is ANQGSEA. The CDR3 contains 13 residues.

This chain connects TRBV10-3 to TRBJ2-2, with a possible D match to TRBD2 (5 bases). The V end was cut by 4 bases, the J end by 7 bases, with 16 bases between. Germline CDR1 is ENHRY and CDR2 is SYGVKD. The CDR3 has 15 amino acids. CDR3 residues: CAISVSGSEVGELFF. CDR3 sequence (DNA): TGTGCCATCAGTGTGAGTGGGAGCGAGGTCGGGGAGCTGTTTTTT.

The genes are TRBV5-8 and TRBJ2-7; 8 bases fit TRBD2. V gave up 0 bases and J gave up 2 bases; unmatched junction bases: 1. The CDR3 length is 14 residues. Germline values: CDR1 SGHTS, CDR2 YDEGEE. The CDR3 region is CASSLAGGPYEQYF. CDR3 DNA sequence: TGTGCCAGCAGCTTGGCGGGAGGGCCCTACGAGCAGTACTTC.

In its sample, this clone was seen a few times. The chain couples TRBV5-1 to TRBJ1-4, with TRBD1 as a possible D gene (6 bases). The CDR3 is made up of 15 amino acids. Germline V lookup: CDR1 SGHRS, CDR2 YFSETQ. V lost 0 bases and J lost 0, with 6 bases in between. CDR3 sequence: CASSLGQATNEKLFF. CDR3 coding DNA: TGCGCCAGCAGCTTGGGACAGGCAACTAATGAAAAACTGTTTTTT.

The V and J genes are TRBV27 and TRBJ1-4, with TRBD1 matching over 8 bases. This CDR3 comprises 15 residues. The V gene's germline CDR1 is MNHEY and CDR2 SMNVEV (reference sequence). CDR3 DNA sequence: TGTACTCTTACCCATCCGGGACAGGAAGGTGAAAAACTGTTTTTT. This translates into CTLTHPGQEGEKLFF.

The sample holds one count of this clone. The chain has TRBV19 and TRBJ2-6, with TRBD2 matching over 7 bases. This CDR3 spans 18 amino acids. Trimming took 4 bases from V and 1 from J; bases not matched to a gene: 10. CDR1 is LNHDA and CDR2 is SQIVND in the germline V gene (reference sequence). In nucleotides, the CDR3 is TGTGCCAGTAGTACCGCTCATGCTAGCGGATCTGGGGCCAACGTCCTGACTTTC. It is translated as CASSTAHASGSGANVLTF.

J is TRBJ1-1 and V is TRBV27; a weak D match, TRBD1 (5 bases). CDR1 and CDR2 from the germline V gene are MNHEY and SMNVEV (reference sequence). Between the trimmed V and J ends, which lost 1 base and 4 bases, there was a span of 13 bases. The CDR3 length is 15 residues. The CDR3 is CASSLFGRAGTEAFF. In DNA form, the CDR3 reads TGTGCCAGCAGTTTATTCGGCAGGGCAGGCACTGAAGCTTTCTTT.

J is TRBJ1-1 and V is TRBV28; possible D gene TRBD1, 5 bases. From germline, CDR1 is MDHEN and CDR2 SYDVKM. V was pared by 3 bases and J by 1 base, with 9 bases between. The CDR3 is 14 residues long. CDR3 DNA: TGTGCCAGCAGTTTTGGGGCGGCGAACACTGAAGCTTTCTTT. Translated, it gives CASSFGAANTEAFF.

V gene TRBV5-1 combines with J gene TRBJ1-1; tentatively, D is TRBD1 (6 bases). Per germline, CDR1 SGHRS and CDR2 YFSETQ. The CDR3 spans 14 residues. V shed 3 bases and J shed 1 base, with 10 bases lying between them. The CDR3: CASSSGVKNTEAFF. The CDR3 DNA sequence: TGCGCCAGCAGCTCAGGGGTCAAGAACACTGAAGCTTTCTTT. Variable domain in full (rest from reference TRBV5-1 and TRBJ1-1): KAGVTQTPRYLIKTRGQQVTLSCSPISGHRSVSWYQQTPGQGLQFLFEYFSETQRNKGNFPGRFSGRQFSNSRSEMNVSTLELGDSALYLCASSSGVKNTEAFFGQGTRLTVV.

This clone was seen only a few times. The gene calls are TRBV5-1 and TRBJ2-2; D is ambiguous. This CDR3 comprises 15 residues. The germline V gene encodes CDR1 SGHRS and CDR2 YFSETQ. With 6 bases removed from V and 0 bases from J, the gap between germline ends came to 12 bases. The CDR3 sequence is CASNYRQANTGELFF. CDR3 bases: TGCGCCAGCAATTATAGGCAGGCGAACACCGGGGAGCTGTTTTTT.

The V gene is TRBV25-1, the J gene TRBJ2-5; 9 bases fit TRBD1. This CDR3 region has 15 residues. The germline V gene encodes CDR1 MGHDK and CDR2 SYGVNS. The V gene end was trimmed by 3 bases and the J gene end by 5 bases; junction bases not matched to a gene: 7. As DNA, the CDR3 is TGTGCCAGCAGTGACCCCCGGACAGGGGCCGAGACCCAGTACTTC. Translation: CASSDPRTGAETQYF.

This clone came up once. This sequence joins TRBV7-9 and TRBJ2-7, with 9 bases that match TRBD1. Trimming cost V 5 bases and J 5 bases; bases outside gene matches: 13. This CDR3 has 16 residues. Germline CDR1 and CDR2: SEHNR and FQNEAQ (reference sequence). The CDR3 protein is CASSRDPGQGRDEQYF. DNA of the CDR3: TGTGCCAGCAGCCGGGACCCGGGACAGGGCAGGGACGAGCAGTACTTC.

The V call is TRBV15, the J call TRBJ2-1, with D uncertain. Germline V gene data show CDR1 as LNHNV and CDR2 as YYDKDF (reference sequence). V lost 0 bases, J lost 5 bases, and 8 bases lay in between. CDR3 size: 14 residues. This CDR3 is CATSRDPTDNEQFF. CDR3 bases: TGTGCCACCAGCAGAGATCCGACTGACAATGAGCAGTTCTTC.

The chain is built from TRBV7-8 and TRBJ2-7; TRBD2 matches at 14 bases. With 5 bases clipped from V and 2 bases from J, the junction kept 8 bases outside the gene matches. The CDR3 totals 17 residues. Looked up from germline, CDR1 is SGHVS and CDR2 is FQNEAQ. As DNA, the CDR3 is TGTGCCAGCAGCCCCCCCGGACTAGCGGGAGGCGCCTACGAGCAGTACTTC. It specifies CASSPPGLAGGAYEQYF.

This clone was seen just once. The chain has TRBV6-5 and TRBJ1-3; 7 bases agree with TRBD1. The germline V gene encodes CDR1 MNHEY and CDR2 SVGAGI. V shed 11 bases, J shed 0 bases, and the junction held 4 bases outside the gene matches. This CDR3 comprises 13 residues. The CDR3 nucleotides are TGTGCCGTACAGGGGTTCTCTGGAAACACCATATATTTT. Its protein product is CAVQGFSGNTIYF.

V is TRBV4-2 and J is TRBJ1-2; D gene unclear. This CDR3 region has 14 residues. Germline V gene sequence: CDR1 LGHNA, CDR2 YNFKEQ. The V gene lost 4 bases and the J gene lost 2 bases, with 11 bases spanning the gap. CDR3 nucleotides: TGTGCCAGCAGCCCACTGCCAGCGAACTATGGCTACACCTTC. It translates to CASSPLPANYGYTF.

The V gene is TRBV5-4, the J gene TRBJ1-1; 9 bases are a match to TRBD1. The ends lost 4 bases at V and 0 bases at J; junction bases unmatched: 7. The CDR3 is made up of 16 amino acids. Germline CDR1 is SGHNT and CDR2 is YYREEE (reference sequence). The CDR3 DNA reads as TGTGCCAGCAGCGAGGGACAGGGAGGGATGAACACTGAAGCTTTCTTT. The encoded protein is CASSEGQGGMNTEAFF.

The CDR3 protein is CASSESGEFGKLFF. The DNA of the CDR3 is TGTGCCAGCAGTGAATCGGGGGAATTTGGAAAACTGTTTTTT. V usage is TRBV2 and J usage is TRBJ1-4; tentatively, D is TRBD1 (5 bases). Germline CDR1 SNHLY, CDR2 FYNNEI. The CDR3 extends over 14 amino acids. V was cut by 2 bases and J by 10 bases, with 14 bases left in between.

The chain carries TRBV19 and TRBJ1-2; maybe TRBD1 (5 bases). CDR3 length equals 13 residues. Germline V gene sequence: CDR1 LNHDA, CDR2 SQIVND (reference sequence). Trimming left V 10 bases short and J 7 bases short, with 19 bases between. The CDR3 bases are TGTGCCACTCAAGTTCAGGGTTCTGCTGGCTACACCTTC. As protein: CATQVQGSAGYTF.

The chain's CDR3 is CATSREGGGFGYTF. CDR3 nucleotides: TGTGCCACCAGCAGAGAGGGGGGAGGGTTTGGCTACACCTTC. The gene calls are TRBV15 and TRBJ1-2, with D possibly being TRBD1 (5 bases). Germline CDR1 reads LNHNV; CDR2 reads YYDKDF (reference sequence). V was shortened by 0 bases and J by 7 bases, with 12 bases between the two germline ends. This CDR3 is 14 amino acids long.

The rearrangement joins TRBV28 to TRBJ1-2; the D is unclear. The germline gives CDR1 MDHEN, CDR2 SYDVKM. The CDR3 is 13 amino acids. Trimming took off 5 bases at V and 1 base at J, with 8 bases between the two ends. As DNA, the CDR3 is TGTGCCAGCAGTACCGACAATAACTATGGCTACACCTTC. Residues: CASSTDNNYGYTF.

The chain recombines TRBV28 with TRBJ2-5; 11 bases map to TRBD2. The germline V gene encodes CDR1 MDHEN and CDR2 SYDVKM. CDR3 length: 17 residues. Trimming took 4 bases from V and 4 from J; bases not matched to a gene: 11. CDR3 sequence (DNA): TGTGCCAGCAGTTCCCGGACTAGCGGGCCTCGGGCAGAGACCCAGTACTTC. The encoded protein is CASSSRTSGPRAETQYF.

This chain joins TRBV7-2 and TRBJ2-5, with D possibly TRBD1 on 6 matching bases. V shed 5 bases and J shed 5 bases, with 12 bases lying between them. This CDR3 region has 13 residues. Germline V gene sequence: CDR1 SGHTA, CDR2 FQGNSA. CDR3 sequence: CASSRAQGETQYF. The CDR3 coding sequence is TGTGCCAGCAGCCGCGCTCAGGGGGAGACCCAGTACTTC.

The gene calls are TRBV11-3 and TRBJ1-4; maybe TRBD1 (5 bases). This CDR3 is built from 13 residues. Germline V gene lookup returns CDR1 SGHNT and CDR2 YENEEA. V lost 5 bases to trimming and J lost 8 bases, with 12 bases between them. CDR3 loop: CASSITGGEKLFF. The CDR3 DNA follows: TGTGCCAGCAGCATTACAGGAGGGGAAAAACTGTTTTTT.

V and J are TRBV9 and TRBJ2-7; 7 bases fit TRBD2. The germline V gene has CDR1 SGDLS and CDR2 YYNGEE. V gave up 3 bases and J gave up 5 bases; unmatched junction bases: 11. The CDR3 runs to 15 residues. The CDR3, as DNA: TGTGCCAGCAGCGCCCACGGACTAGTAATCAACGAGCAGTACTTC. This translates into CASSAHGLVINEQYF.

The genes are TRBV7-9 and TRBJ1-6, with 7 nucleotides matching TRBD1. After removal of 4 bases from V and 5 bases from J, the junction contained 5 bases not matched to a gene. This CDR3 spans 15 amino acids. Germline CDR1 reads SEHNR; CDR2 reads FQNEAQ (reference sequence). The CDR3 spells CASSSTGSNNSPLHF. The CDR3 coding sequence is TGTGCCAGCAGCTCGACAGGGAGTAATAATTCACCCCTCCACTTT.